This T cell receptor (beta chain) was documented in a study of patients and donors after allogeneic stem cell transplantation. TCRdb analysed the RT-PCR reads with MiXCR anew, one entry per CDR3 protein. The data contain some 960,000 distinct CDR3 sequences, roughly 17% of them singletons. The V end lost 2 bases, the J end lost 10 bases, and 18 bases lay between the germline ends. The CDR3 runs to 15 residues. Germline CDR1 is DFQATT and CDR2 is SNEGSKA (reference sequence). The chain is built from TRBV20-1 and TRBJ1-6, with no clear D. Sequencing input: blood, either unsorted or a sorted T cell fraction (not recorded which). This sequence was found in a human donor who was either an allogeneic HSCT recipient or a stem cell or donor lymphocyte infusion donor (not recorded which). It is not recorded whose cells these are; they may come from a transplant donor. The CDR3 region is CSARPATGVGSPLHF. DNA for the CDR3: TGCAGTGCTAGACCAGCGACCGGTGTGGGATCACCCCTCCACTTT.